The T cell receptor beta chain under discussion was sequenced for a study of T-cell memory formation after mild COVID-19. TCRdb recomputed calls from the 5' RACE reads with MiXCR, one row per CDR3 protein. This table has around 250,000 distinct CDR3 sequences, over 9% appearing once. The CDR3 totals 16 residues. The V end was cut by 5 bases, the J end by 2 bases, with 17 bases between. Germline V lookup: CDR1 SGHTA, CDR2 FQGNSA. This TCR was sampled from a man in his late teens or twenties who had mild COVID-19 (a few samples of this study predate the infection). Cell type and time point are not known. The chain is built from TRBV7-2 and TRBJ2-3; possible D gene TRBD2, 7 bases. The sequencing sample was made of PBMCs or a T cell subset sorted from them (not recorded which). The CDR3 sequence is CASSRLGGAVTDTQYF. CDR3 sequence (DNA): TGTGCCAGCAGCCGCCTAGGGGGGGCTGTCACAGATACGCAGTATTTT.